This TCR beta chain was captured by sequencing in a study of T cells in Graves' hyperthyroidism and ophthalmopathy. This CDR3 has 17 amino acids. V lost 0 bases, J lost 6 bases, and 10 bases stayed unmatched. Germline CDR1 MNHEY, CDR2 SVGAGI. TCR beta CDR3 regions were amplified from RNA transcripts. Researchers ran a first-round RT-PCR on the TCR CDR3 using the HTBI primer set. TCRdb independently ran MiXCR on the multiplex PCR reads; one entry per CDR3 protein. The table lists over 200,000 distinct CDR3 sequences, about 15% of them singletons. Overall study results and limits: Prediction of ophthalmopathy progression came a median around 6 months pre-onset.

Criteria for exclusion of patients were uncontrolled infection, other autoimmune disease, pregnancy or lactation. The blood sample was taken at first hyperthyroidism diagnosis, before any ophthalmopathy symptoms. This clonotype has ten or more counts. Its antigen is undetermined. The sequencing sample was made of blood. This sequence joins TRBV6-5 and TRBJ2-5; 10 nucleotides agree with TRBD2. This TCR derives from a woman between 40 and 50 years old with Graves' hyperthyroidism that later progressed to Graves' ophthalmopathy. The CDR3 DNA reads as TGTGCCAGCAGTTACTCCTCGGCTAGCGGGAGTTTAAAGACCCAGTACTTC. It yields the protein CASSYSSASGSLKTQYF.